These T cell receptor beta chains were read from a single sample in a study of T-cell reconstitution after alpha-beta-depleted transplantation in children. Using its own MiXCR run on the PCR reads, TCRdb lists one record per CDR3 protein. The sample contains a few hundred thousand distinct CDR3 sequences, 5.5% to 7% of which appear only once. The material sequenced was PBMCs, taken before TCRalphabeta/CD19-depleted stem cell transplant. The source is a boy younger than 10 with acute lymphoblastic leukemia, due to receive a stem cell transplant. Both conserved end residues are part of each CDR3. D genes are given only for firm matches. Expanded clones get a size class; other rows say once, few or many, or leave the size out.

V	D	size	J	CDR3	DNA
TRBV20-1	.	many	TRBJ1-4	CSARWEGLEKLFF	TGCAGTGCTAGATGGGAGGGCCTGGAAAAACTGTTTTTT
TRBV7-2	TRBD1	many	TRBJ1-2	CASSSPWGQGGTGYTF	TGTGCCAGCAGCTCCCCCTGGGGACAGGGTGGCACTGGCTACACCTTC
TRBV7-2	.	.	TRBJ2-7	CASSLSGQVASNEQYF	TGTGCCAGCAGCCTATCGGGGCAGGTCGCCTCGAACGAGCAGTACTTC
TRBV14	.	.	TRBJ1-1	CASSESPNRGNTEAFF	TGTGCCAGCAGCGAGTCACCCAATAGAGGGAACACTGAAGCTTTCTTT
TRBV3-1	TRBD2	many	TRBJ2-5	CASSQSPSGRETQYF	TGTGCCAGCAGCCAAAGCCCTAGCGGGAGAGAGACCCAGTACTTC
TRBV11-2	TRBD1	few	TRBJ1-4	CASSLGTGGIEKLFF	TGTGCCAGCAGCTTAGGGACAGGGGGAATTGAAAAACTGTTTTTT
TRBV20-1	.	.	TRBJ1-5	CSARPYSNQPQHF	TGCAGTGCTAGACCATATAGCAATCAGCCCCAGCATTTT
TRBV5-1	TRBD2	.	TRBJ2-2	CASSPLILAGVAGELFF	TGCGCCAGCAGCCCGCTCATACTAGCGGGAGTTGCCGGGGAGCTGTTTTTT
TRBV3-1	TRBD2	.	TRBJ2-5	CASSHGGGPRGTQYF	TGTGCCAGCAGCCATGGGGGAGGGCCCCGGGGGACCCAGTACTTC
TRBV5-1	.	few	TRBJ2-1	CASSLESFRSLNNEQFF	TGCGCCAGCAGCTTGGAGAGTTTTCGAAGCCTTAACAATGAGCAGTTCTTC
TRBV7-9	.	many	TRBJ2-7	CASRNVGYEQYF	TGTGCCAGCAGGAACGTTGGCTACGAGCAGTACTTC
TRBV6-1	TRBD1	.	TRBJ2-3	CASHTGASTDTQYF	TGTGCCAGCCACACAGGGGCGTCCACAGATACGCAGTATTTT
TRBV11-3	.	.	TRBJ2-7	CASSFTPRYEQYF	TGTGCCAGCAGCTTCACCCCCCGCTACGAGCAGTACTTC
TRBV20-1	.	many	TRBJ1-5	CSARVGVGRDNQPQHF	TGCAGTGCTAGAGTGGGTGTGGGCAGGGACAATCAGCCCCAGCATTTT
TRBV20-1	TRBD1	many	TRBJ2-2	CSADRGMNTGELFF	TGCAGTGCTGACAGGGGCATGAACACCGGGGAGCTGTTTTTT
TRBV20-1	TRBD2	many	TRBJ2-3	CSAPSLAASDTQYF	TGCAGTGCTCCTAGTCTAGCGGCCTCAGATACGCAGTATTTT
TRBV2	.	few	TRBJ1-1	CASSNREETEAFF	TGTGCCAGCAGTAACAGGGAGGAAACTGAAGCTTTCTTT
TRBV5-1	.	many	TRBJ2-1	CASSRGQMVDEQFF	TGCGCCAGCAGTCGAGGACAAATGGTCGATGAGCAGTTCTTC
TRBV28	.	few	TRBJ2-7	CASRLTDNEQYF	TGTGCCAGCAGGCTCACGGACAACGAGCAGTACTTC
TRBV5-1	.	.	TRBJ2-1	CASSSLPGLRGNEQFF	TGCGCCAGCAGCAGCCTACCGGGACTCAGGGGCAATGAGCAGTTCTTC
TRBV28	.	many	TRBJ2-3	CASRPQDRGTDTQYF	TGTGCCAGCAGGCCCCAGGATCGGGGGACAGATACGCAGTATTTT
TRBV28	.	many	TRBJ2-2	CASSFRGGGELFF	TGTGCCAGCAGTTTCAGGGGTGGAGGGGAGCTGTTTTTT
TRBV18	.	few	TRBJ1-2	CASSRRGLNYGYTF	TGTGCCAGCTCACGAAGGGGACTCAACTATGGCTACACCTTC
TRBV27	TRBD2	many	TRBJ2-5	CASSRGVGETQYF	TGTGCCAGCAGCCGGGGGGTGGGAGAGACCCAGTACTTC
TRBV5-1	.	many	TRBJ2-5	CATTIQETQYF	TGCGCCACGACGATCCAAGAGACCCAGTACTTC
TRBV11-2	TRBD2	few	TRBJ2-3	CASRAGGLAGVPPTDTQYF	TGTGCCAGCAGGGCTGGGGGTCTAGCGGGAGTCCCGCCCACAGATACGCAGTATTTT
TRBV20-1	TRBD2	.	TRBJ2-1	CSARKRGSYNEQFF	TGCAGTGCCAGAAAGCGGGGCTCCTACAATGAGCAGTTCTTC
TRBV5-1	.	few	TRBJ2-3	CASSFTTSSTDTQYF	TGCGCCAGCAGCTTCACAACTTCTAGCACAGATACGCAGTATTTT
TRBV7-3	.	.	TRBJ1-2	CASSSSGPVNGYTF	TGTGCCAGCAGCTCGTCCGGGCCTGTCAATGGCTACACCTTC
TRBV11-2	.	.	TRBJ2-2	CASTGVDTGELFF	TGTGCCAGCACAGGGGTGGACACCGGGGAGCTGTTTTTT
TRBV2	.	many	TRBJ1-2	CASSEMPRGGYGYTF	TGTGCCAGCAGTGAAATGCCCAGGGGCGGCTATGGCTACACCTTC
TRBV20-1	.	few	TRBJ2-2	CSAPGSGGTGELFF	TGCAGTGCCCCGGGTAGCGGAGGTACCGGGGAGCTGTTTTTT
TRBV28	TRBD1	many	TRBJ2-7	CASSWTGGAYEQYF	TGTGCCAGCAGTTGGACAGGGGGCGCCTACGAGCAGTACTTC
TRBV6-5	.	few	TRBJ2-7	CASSYKIWDEQYF	TGTGCCAGCAGTTATAAAATTTGGGACGAGCAGTACTTC
TRBV6-1	TRBD1	.	TRBJ2-3	CASSADRVGPDTQYF	TGTGCCAGCAGTGCGGACAGGGTCGGGCCAGATACGCAGTATTTT
TRBV7-3	TRBD2	many	TRBJ2-7	CASSAGGLYEQYF	TGTGCCAGCAGTGCGGGGGGTCTGTACGAGCAGTACTTC
TRBV15	.	many	TRBJ2-7	CATSRASGQDYEQYF	TGTGCCACCAGCAGAGCATCGGGGCAGGACTACGAGCAGTACTTC
TRBV29-1	TRBD2	few	TRBJ2-5	CSVASGGRGETQYF	TGCAGCGTGGCTAGCGGGGGCCGGGGGGAGACCCAGTACTTC
TRBV7-9	.	many	TRBJ1-2	CASSLQSTYGYTF	TGTGCCAGCAGCCTTCAAAGCACCTATGGCTACACCTTC
TRBV20-1	TRBD2	.	TRBJ2-7	CSALERETSYEQYF	TGCAGTGCTCTGGAGCGGGAGACATCCTACGAGCAGTACTTC
TRBV7-2	.	many	TRBJ2-3	CASSLGAGTDTQYF	TGTGCCAGCAGCCTAGGGGCTGGCACAGATACGCAGTATTTT
TRBV5-1	.	few	TRBJ1-1	CASSLAGTIGTEAFF	TGCGCCAGCAGCTTGGCCGGGACTATTGGCACTGAAGCTTTCTTT
TRBV7-9	.	many	TRBJ2-3	CASSPIRGSGDTQYF	TGTGCCAGCAGCCCAATTCGGGGATCGGGAGATACGCAGTATTTT
TRBV6-2/TRBV6-3	TRBD2	many	TRBJ2-1	CASSFKNRGLGEQFF	TGTGCCAGCAGCTTTAAAAACCGGGGACTAGGTGAGCAGTTCTTC
TRBV27	TRBD2	.	TRBJ2-3	CASSSEGLAGGLDTQYF	TGTGCCAGCAGTTCCGAGGGACTAGCGGGAGGTTTAGATACGCAGTATTTT
TRBV3-1	.	.	TRBJ1-1	CASSQDRWTEAFF	TGTGCCAGCAGCCAAGATAGGTGGACTGAAGCTTTCTTT
TRBV11-2	TRBD2	many	TRBJ2-3	CASSLSGGRADGTDTQYF	TGTGCCAGCAGCTTATCCGGCGGGAGGGCCGATGGCACAGATACGCAGTATTTT
TRBV7-9	.	many	TRBJ2-2	CASSPGTGELFF	TGTGCCAGCAGCCCGGGCACCGGGGAGCTGTTTTTT
TRBV7-2	TRBD2	.	TRBJ2-5	CASSLVRGGETQYF	TGTGCCAGCAGCTTAGTACGGGGGGGAGAGACCCAGTACTTC
TRBV3-1	.	few	TRBJ1-2	CASSQGIGTSNYGYTF	TGTGCCAGCAGCCAAGGGATTGGAACTTCTAACTATGGCTACACCTTC
TRBV12-3/TRBV12-4	TRBD2	many	TRBJ2-3	CASSPRLAGGKTDTQYF	TGTGCCAGCAGTCCCCGACTAGCGGGGGGTAAAACAGATACGCAGTATTTT
TRBV2	.	.	TRBJ1-1	CASSTSWGGDTEAFF	TGTGCCAGCAGTACCTCCTGGGGTGGGGACACTGAAGCTTTCTTT
TRBV5-1	.	many	TRBJ2-1	CASSLGLEANEQFF	TGCGCCAGCAGCTTGGGACTAGAAGCGAATGAGCAGTTCTTC
TRBV7-6	.	many	TRBJ2-7	CASRLGPLYEQYF	TGTGCCAGCAGACTTGGACCACTCTACGAGCAGTACTTC
TRBV10-3	TRBD2	many	TRBJ2-1	CATGGAGYEQFF	TGTGCCACCGGGGGGGCCGGGTATGAGCAGTTCTTC
TRBV25-1	.	few	TRBJ1-2	CASTGNSLYGYTF	TGTGCCAGCACTGGTAACTCCCTCTATGGCTACACCTTC
TRBV19	TRBD1	few	TRBJ2-3	CASSWRQGTDTQYF	TGTGCCAGTAGTTGGAGACAGGGGACAGATACGCAGTATTTT
TRBV28	.	.	TRBJ1-3	CASSPGLLSGNTIYF	TGTGCCAGCAGTCCAGGGCTTCTCTCTGGAAACACCATATATTTT
TRBV5-5	.	.	TRBJ2-3	CASGGWTNDHTQYF	TGTGCCAGCGGGGGCTGGACCAATGATCATACGCAGTATTTT
TRBV6-1	TRBD2	many	TRBJ2-1	CASSERTSGGEQFF	TGTGCCAGCAGTGAAAGGACTAGCGGGGGGGAGCAGTTCTTC